Given below is one T cell receptor (beta chain) in context. What it binds is unknown. This entry belongs to a study of response to subunit inactivated influenza vaccine. TCRdb called the RT-PCR reads again in MiXCR, with one record for every CDR3 protein. Of about 160,000 distinct CDR3 sequences listed, approximately 10% are singletons. Overall study results and limits: It was the authors' suggestion that each seasonal influenza vaccination recruits few new T cells.

The CDR3 contains 14 residues. The germline V and J ends were trimmed by 6 bases and 7 bases, with 16 bases remaining between them. Germline CDR1 SNHLY, CDR2 FYNNEI. The receptor was derived from a man aged 50 or older who received an inactivated influenza vaccine. This chain joins TRBV2 and TRBJ1-5; D is unclear. The sequences come from non-naive T cells sorted from PBMCs, collected 40 to 50 days after vaccination. As DNA, the CDR3 is TGTGCCAGCAGCCGAAGCCCTCAGAGGCAGCCCCAGCATTTT. Translated, it gives CASSRSPQRQPQHF.